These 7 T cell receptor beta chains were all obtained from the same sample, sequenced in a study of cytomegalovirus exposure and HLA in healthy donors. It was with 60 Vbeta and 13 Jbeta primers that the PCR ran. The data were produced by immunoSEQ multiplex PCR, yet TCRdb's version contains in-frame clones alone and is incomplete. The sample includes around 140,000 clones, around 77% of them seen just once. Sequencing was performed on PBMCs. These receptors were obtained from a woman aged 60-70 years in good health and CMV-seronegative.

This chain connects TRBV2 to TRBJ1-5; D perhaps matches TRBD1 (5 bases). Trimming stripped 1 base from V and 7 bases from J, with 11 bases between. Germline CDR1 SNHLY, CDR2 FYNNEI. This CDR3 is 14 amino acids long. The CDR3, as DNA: TGTGCCAGCAGTGAAGGGGGCCTCGGGCAGCCCCAGCATTTT. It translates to CASSEGGLGQPQHF.

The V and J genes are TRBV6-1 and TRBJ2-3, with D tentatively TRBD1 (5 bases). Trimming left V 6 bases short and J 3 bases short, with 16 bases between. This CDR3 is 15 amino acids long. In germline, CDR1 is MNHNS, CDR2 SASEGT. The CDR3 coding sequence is TGTGCCAGCAGCTTTCCCCCCCAGGGTACAGATACGCAGTATTTT. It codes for CASSFPPQGTDTQYF.

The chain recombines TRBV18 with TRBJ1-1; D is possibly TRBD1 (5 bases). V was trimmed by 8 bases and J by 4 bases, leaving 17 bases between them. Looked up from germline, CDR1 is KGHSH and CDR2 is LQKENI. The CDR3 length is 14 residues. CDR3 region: CASHSAAGRTEAFF. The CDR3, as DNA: TGTGCCAGCCACTCCGCAGCGGGGCGCACTGAAGCTTTCTTT.

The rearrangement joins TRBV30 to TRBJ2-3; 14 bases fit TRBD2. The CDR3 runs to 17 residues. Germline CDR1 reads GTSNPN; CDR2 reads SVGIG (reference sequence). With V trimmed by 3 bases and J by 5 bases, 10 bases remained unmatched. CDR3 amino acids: CAWRAPGLAGAGDTQYF. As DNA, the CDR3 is TGTGCCTGGAGGGCCCCGGGACTAGCGGGAGCGGGAGATACGCAGTATTTT.

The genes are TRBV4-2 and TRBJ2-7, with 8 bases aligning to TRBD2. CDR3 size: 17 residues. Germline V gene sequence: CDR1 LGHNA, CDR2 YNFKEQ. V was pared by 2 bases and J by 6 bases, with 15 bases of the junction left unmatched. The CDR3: CASSQLLGGTSSFEQYF. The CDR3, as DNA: TGTGCCAGCAGCCAACTACTGGGGGGGACTAGTTCGTTCGAGCAGTACTTC.

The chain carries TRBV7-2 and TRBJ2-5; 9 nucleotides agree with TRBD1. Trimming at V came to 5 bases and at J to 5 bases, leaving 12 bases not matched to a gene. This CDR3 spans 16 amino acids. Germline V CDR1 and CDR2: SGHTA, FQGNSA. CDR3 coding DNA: TGTGCCAGCAGCCTGGACAGGGGAGGCGGGTTGGAGACCCAGTACTTC. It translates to CASSLDRGGGLETQYF.

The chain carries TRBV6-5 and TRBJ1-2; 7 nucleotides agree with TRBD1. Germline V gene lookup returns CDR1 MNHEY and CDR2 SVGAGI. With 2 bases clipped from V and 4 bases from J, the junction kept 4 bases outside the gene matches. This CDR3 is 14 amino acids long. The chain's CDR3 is CASSYGAGGYGYTF. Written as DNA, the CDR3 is TGTGCCAGCAGTTACGGGGCAGGGGGCTATGGCTACACCTTC.